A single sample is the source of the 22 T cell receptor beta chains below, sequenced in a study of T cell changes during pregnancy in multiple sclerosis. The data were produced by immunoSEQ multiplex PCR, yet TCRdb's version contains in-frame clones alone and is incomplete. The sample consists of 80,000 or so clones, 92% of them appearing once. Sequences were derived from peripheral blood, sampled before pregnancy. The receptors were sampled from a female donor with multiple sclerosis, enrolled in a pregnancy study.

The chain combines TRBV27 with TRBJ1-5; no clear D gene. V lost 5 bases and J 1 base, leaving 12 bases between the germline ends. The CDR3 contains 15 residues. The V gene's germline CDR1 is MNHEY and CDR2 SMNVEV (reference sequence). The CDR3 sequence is CASSPLPESNQPQHF. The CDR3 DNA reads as TGTGCCAGCAGTCCCCTACCTGAGAGCAATCAGCCCCAGCATTTT.

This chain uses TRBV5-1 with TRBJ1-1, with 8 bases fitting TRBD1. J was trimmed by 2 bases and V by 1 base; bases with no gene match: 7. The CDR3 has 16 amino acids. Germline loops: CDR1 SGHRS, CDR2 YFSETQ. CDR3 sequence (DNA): TGCGCCAGCAGCTTGCCGCGGGACAGGCTTAACACTGAAGCTTTCTTT. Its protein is CASSLPRDRLNTEAFF.

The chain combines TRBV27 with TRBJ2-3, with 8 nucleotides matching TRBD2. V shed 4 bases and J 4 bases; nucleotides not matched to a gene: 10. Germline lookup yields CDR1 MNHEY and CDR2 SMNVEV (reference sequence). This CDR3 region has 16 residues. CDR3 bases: TGTGCCAGCAGTTCCCCGGCCAGCGGGAGCGCAGATACGCAGTATTTT. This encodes CASSSPASGSADTQYF.

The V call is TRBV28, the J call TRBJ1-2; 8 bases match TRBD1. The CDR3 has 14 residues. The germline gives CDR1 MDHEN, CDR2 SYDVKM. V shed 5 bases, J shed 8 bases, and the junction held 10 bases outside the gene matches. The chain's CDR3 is CASSPPTGVQGYTF. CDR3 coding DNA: TGTGCCAGCAGTCCCCCGACAGGGGTTCAGGGCTACACCTTC.

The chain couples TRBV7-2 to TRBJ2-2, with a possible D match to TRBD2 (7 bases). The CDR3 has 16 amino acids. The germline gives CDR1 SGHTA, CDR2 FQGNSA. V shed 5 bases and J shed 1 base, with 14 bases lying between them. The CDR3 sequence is CASSRSGTLNTGELFF. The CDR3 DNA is TGTGCCAGCAGCCGAAGCGGGACACTGAACACCGGGGAGCTGTTTTTT.

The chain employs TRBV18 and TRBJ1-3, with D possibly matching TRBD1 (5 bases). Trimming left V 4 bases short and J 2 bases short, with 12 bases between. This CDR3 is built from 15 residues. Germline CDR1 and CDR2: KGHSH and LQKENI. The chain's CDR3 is CASSRASGTGNTIYF. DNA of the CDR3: TGTGCCAGCTCACGAGCCTCAGGGACTGGAAACACCATATATTTT.

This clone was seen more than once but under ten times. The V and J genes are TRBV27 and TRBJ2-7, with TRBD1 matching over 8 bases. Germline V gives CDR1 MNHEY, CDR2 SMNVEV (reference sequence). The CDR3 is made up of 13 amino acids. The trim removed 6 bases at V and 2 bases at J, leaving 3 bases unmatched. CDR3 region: CASSQGAAYEQYF. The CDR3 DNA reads TGTGCCAGCAGCCAGGGGGCGGCCTACGAGCAGTACTTC.

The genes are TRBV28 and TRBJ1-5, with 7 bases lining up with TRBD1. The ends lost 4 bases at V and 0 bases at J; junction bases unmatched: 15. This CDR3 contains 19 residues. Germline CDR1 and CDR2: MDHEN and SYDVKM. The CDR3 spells CASSYRGGGAGYSNQPQHF. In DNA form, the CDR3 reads TGTGCCAGCAGTTACCGCGGAGGGGGCGCGGGTTATAGCAATCAGCCCCAGCATTTT.

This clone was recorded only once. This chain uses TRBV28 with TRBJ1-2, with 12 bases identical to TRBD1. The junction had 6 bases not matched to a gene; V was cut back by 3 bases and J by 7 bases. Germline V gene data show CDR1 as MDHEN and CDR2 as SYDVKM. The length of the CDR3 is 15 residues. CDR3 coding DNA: TGTGCCAGCAGTTTCCGGGACAGGGGGCTAGGTGGCTACACCTTC. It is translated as CASSFRDRGLGGYTF.

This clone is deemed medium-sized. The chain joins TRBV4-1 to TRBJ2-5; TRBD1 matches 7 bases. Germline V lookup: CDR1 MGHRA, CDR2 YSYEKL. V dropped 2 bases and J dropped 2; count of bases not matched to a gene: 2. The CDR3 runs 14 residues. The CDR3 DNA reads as TGCGCCAGCAGCCAATCAGGGGGACAAGAGACCCAGTACTTC. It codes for CASSQSGGQETQYF.

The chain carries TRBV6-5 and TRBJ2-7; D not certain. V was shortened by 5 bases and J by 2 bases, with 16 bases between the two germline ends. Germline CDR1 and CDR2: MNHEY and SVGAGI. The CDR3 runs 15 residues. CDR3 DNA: TGTGCCAGCAGTCACCAGCCCCGTGAGGCCTACGAGCAGTACTTC. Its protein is CASSHQPREAYEQYF.

Here the CDR3 reads CASSQDPAGELFF. The CDR3 coding sequence is TGCGCCAGCAGCCAAGATCCCGCCGGGGAGCTGTTTTTT. The chain has TRBV4-1 and TRBJ2-2, with no clear D. The CDR3 loop spans 13 amino acids. The ends were cut back, 0 bases at V and 6 bases at J, with 5 bases in the middle. CDR1 MGHRA and CDR2 YSYEKL come from the germline V gene.

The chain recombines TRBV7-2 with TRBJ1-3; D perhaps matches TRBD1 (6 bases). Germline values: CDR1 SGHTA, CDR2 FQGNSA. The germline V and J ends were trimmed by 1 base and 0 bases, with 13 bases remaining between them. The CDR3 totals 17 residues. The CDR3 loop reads CASSLVGAPHSGNTIYF. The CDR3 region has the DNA TGTGCCAGCAGCTTAGTGGGGGCCCCTCACTCTGGAAACACCATATATTTT. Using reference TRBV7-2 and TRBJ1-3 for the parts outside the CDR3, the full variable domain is GAGVSQSPSNKVTEKGKDVELRCDPISGHTALYWYRQSLGQGLEFLIYFQGNSAPDKSGLPSDRFSAERTGGSVSTLTIQRTQQEDSAVYLCASSLVGAPHSGNTIYFGEGSWLTVV.

The CDR3 is CASSPYRDTEAFF. In nucleotides, the CDR3 is TGTGCCAGCTCACCATACAGGGACACTGAAGCTTTCTTT. The genes are TRBV18 and TRBJ1-1, with D perhaps matching TRBD1 (6 bases). The CDR3 has 13 residues. V lost 2 bases, J lost 3 bases, and 7 bases lay in between. Germline V gene sequence: CDR1 KGHSH, CDR2 LQKENI.

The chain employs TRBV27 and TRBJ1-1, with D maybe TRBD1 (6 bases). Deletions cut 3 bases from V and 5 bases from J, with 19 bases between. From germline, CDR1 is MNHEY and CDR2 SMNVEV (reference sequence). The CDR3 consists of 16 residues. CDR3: CASSLGGLVGKTEAFF. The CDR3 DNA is TGTGCCAGCAGTTTGGGGGGGCTTGTGGGGAAAACTGAAGCTTTCTTT.

CDR3 in DNA: TGTGCCAGCCCAGAACAATCCCAAAGGATAGGAGCGAACACTGAAGCTTTCTTT. This encodes CASPEQSQRIGANTEAFF. The V gene is TRBV21-1, the J gene TRBJ1-1. TRBV21-1 is a pseudogene locus. The CDR3 contains 18 residues.

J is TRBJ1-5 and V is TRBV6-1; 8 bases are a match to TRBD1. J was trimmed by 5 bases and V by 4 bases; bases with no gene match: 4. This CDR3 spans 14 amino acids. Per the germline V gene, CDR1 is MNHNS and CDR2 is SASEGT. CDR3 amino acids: CASSAGGRDQPQHF. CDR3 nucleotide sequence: TGTGCCAGCAGTGCAGGGGGCCGGGATCAGCCCCAGCATTTT.

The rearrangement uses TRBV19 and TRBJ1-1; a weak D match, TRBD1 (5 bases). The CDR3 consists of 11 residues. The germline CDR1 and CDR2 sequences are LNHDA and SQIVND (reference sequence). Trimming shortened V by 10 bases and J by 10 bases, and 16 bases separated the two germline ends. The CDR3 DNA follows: TGTGCCACCAATCCAGGGCAGGGAGCTTTCTTT. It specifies CATNPGQGAFF.

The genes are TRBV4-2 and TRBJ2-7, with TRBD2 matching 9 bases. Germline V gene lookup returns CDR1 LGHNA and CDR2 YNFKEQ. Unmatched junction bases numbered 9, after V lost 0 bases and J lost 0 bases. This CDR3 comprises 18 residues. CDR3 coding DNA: TGTGCCAGCAGCCAAGATGCTAGCGGGACGATGCTCTCCTACGAGCAGTACTTC. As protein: CASSQDASGTMLSYEQYF.

CDR3 nucleotides: TGCGCCAGCAGCCAAGATCCGGCGGGAGGACTCTCCTACGAGCAGTACTTC. Translating gives CASSQDPAGGLSYEQYF. The rearrangement uses TRBV4-3 and TRBJ2-7, with 8 bases lining up with TRBD2. The CDR3 length is 17 residues. Germline lookup yields CDR1 LGHNA and CDR2 YSLEER. Trimming cost V 0 bases and J 0 bases; bases outside gene matches: 7.

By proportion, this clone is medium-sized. The CDR3 loop reads CASSELGQGNTEAFF. For the CDR3, the DNA is TGTGCCAGCAGTGAATTGGGACAGGGGAACACTGAAGCTTTCTTT. V usage is TRBV6-1 and J usage is TRBJ1-1; 9 bases match TRBD1. Germline assignment: CDR1 MNHNS and CDR2 SASEGT. With V trimmed by 2 bases and J by 1 base, 2 bases remained unmatched. The length of the CDR3 is 15 residues.

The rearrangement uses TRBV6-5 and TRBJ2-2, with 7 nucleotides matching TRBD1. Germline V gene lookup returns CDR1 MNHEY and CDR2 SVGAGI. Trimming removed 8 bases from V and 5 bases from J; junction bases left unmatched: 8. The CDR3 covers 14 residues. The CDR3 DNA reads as TGTGCCAGCGGTCAAACAGGGGTAACCGGGGAGCTGTTTTTT. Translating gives CASGQTGVTGELFF.